This T cell receptor (beta chain) was recorded in a study of T-cell reconstitution after alpha-beta-depleted transplantation in children. Points from the study as a whole: The study reportedly traced alpha-beta T cells about two months after transplant to several hundred expanded graft clones. Surviving recipient T cells and intrathymic progenitors accounted for some patients' high TCRbeta diversity at day 60. After one year, T-cell counts and TCRbeta diversity mostly came from new T cells.

Preparation of the TCRbeta library was carried out with unique molecular identifiers. TCRdb analysed the PCR reads with MiXCR anew, one entry per CDR3 protein. The sample records about 200,000 distinct CDR3 sequences, roughly 6.3% being singletons. On this clonotype itself: Its antigen remains unknown.

Germline V gives CDR1 SGHVS, CDR2 FNYEAQ. The junction had 8 bases not matched to a gene; V was cut back by 5 bases and J by 0 bases. The length of the CDR3 is 18 residues. The sequence came from a girl under two years old with combined immunodeficiency, due to receive a stem cell transplant. The chain links TRBV7-6 to TRBJ2-5; 14 nucleotides match TRBD2. The starting material was PBMCs, obtained before TCRalphabeta/CD19-depleted stem cell transplant. The CDR3 spells CASSAGTSGSPYQETQYF. CDR3 DNA sequence: TGTGCCAGCAGCGCCGGGACTAGCGGGAGCCCCTACCAAGAGACCCAGTACTTC. Full variable domain (remainder filled in from reference TRBV7-6 and TRBJ2-5): GAGVSQSPRYKVTKRGQDVALRCDPISGHVSLYWYRQALGQGPEFLTYFNYEAQQDKSGLPNDRFSAERPEGSISTLTIQRTEQRDSAMYRCASSAGTSGSPYQETQYFGPGTRLLVL.